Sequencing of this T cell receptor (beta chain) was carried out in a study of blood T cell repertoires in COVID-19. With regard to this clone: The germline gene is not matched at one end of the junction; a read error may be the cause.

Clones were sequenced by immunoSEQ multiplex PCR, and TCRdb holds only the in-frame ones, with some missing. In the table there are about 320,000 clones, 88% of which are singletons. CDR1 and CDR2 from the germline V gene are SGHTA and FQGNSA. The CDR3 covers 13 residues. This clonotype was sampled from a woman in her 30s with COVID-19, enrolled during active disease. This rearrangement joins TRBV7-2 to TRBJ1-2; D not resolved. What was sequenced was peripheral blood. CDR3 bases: TGTGCCAGCAGCTTAGGAGGGCGGCCAGACCTCAACTTC. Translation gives CASSLGGRPDLNF.